This entry lists 27 T cell receptor beta chains sequenced from one sample in a study of CD8+CD57+ T cells in acquired aplastic anemia. For CDR3 and TCR beta VDJ profiling, genomic DNA was the template used. Using its own MiXCR run on the reads, TCRdb lists one record per CDR3 protein. The table lists fewer than 200,000 distinct CDR3 sequences, around 48% of them singletons. Flow cytometry had shown expanded CD8+CD57+ cells in the patients chosen for sequencing. The sequenced sample consisted of sorted CD4+, CD8+, or CD8+CD57+ T cells (not recorded which) from PBMCs. The receptors derive from a human donor with aplastic anemia.

In regard to this clonotype: This clone may be a read error of a much larger clone one base away. This chain joins TRBV5-1 and TRBJ1-1; D remains unclear. This CDR3 has 16 residues. Germline V gene lookup returns CDR1 SGHRS and CDR2 YFSETQ. The V end was cut by 0 bases, the J end by 2 bases, with 14 bases between. CDR3 in amino acids: CASSLGGNPRNTEAFF. CDR3 DNA sequence: TGCGCCAGCAGCTTGGGAGGGAACCCCAGAAACACTGAAGCTTTCTTT.

This clonotype has a single count. A much larger clonotype is one base distant, so this may be a read error. V usage is TRBV20-1 and J usage is TRBJ2-3, with TRBD2 matching 9 bases. The V gene's germline CDR1 is DFQATT and CDR2 SNEGSKA (reference sequence). CDR3 length equals 13 residues. CDR3 nucleotide sequence: TGCCGCGGGGGGGGGGGCGCCACAGATACGCAGTATTTT. Amino acids: CRGGGGATDTQYF.

The chain recombines TRBV24-1 with TRBJ2-1; D perhaps matches TRBD1 (5 bases). Germline lookup yields CDR1 KGHDR and CDR2 SFDVKD. The CDR3 has 17 residues. The V and J ends lost 1 base and 0 bases respectively, with 12 bases between them. The DNA for the CDR3 is TGTGCCACCAGTGATTTCAAACAGGCGTTCTCCTACAATGAGCAGTTCTTC. It codes for CATSDFKQAFSYNEQFF.

This clonotype was observed many times. V is TRBV7-9 and J is TRBJ2-7; 9 bases fit TRBD1. Germline V gene sequence: CDR1 SEHNR, CDR2 FQNEAQ (reference sequence). Germline trimming cut 5 bases from V and 3 bases from J; bases unmatched to any gene: 11. CDR3 size: 16 residues. The CDR3 DNA follows: TGTGCCAGCAGCCAAGAACCCGGGACAGGGAGCTACGAGCAGTACTTC. It specifies CASSQEPGTGSYEQYF.

This clonotype was picked up many times. The CDR3 loop is CASSFDRGPRSPLHF. In DNA, the CDR3 is TGTGCCAGCAGTTTTGACAGGGGGCCCAGGTCACCCCTCCACTTT. The chain carries TRBV12-3 or TRBV12-4 and TRBJ1-6; 10 nucleotides match TRBD1. The junction had 6 bases not matched to a gene; V was cut back by 3 bases and J by 10 bases. CDR3 size: 15 residues.

The rearrangement uses TRBV7-6 and TRBJ1-2, with D hard to call. This CDR3 is built from 15 residues. Germline V gene data show CDR1 as SGHVS and CDR2 as FNYEAQ. The V end lost 5 bases, the J end lost 7 bases, and 20 bases lay between the germline ends. CDR3 region: CASSPSAAAGSGYTF. In DNA form, the CDR3 reads TGTGCCAGCAGCCCATCCGCGGCGGCGGGCAGTGGCTACACCTTC.

The rearrangement uses TRBV7-9 and TRBJ1-4; no definite D call. The CDR3 has 13 residues. The V end was cut by 5 bases, the J end by 8 bases, with 12 bases between. Germline V gene data show CDR1 as SEHNR and CDR2 as FQNEAQ (reference sequence). This chain's CDR3 is CASSVGSREKLFF. As DNA, the CDR3 is TGTGCCAGCAGCGTCGGGAGTCGGGAAAAACTGTTTTTT. Using reference TRBV7-9 and TRBJ1-4 for the parts outside the CDR3, the full variable domain is DTGVSQNPRHKITKRGQNVTFRCDPISEHNRLYWYRQTLGQGPEFLTYFQNEAQLEKSRLLSDRFSAERPKGSFSTLEIQRTEQGDSAMYLCASSVGSREKLFFGSGTQLSVL.

A remark on this clonotype: A read error is possible here, since a much larger clone lies one base away. The rearrangement uses TRBV5-4 and TRBJ2-7; 9 nucleotides align to TRBD1. J lost 2 bases, V lost 4 bases, and 7 bases had no gene match. The CDR3 has 15 amino acids. CDR1 is SGHNT, CDR2 YYREEE, per germline (reference sequence). The CDR3 region is CASSHLDRGAYEQYF. DNA for the CDR3: TGTGCCAGCAGCCATCTCGACAGGGGGGCCTACGAGCAGTACTTC.

Worth noting for this clonotype: Mismatch with germline at one junction end may stem from a read error. This rearrangement joins TRBV10-3 to TRBJ2-7; the D gene is possibly TRBD2 (5 bases). CDR1 ENHRY and CDR2 SYGVKD come from the germline V gene. The CDR3 is 13 amino acids. The CDR3 reads CAISAGISHEQYF. CDR3 bases: TGTGCCATCAGTGCCGGGATCTCCCACGAGCAGTACTTC.

This clonotype appeared many times. The V gene is TRBV7-2, the J gene TRBJ2-3, with D perhaps matching TRBD1 or TRBD2 (5 bases each). Trimming shortened V by 5 bases and J by 7 bases, and 22 bases separated the two germline ends. Germline-derived CDR1 and CDR2 are SGHTA and FQGNSA. This CDR3 contains 16 residues. CDR3 residues: CASSLSLGGSVHTQYF. The CDR3 DNA sequence: TGTGCCAGCAGCCTCTCGCTTGGGGGTAGCGTACATACGCAGTATTTT.

This clonotype was seen at least ten times. V gene TRBV12-3 or TRBV12-4 combines with J gene TRBJ2-5, with D possibly TRBD2 on 5 matching bases. The CDR3 extends over 15 amino acids. Trimming pared 3 bases from V and 7 bases from J, leaving 18 bases between. CDR3 residues: CASSFSGSGFGTQYF. The CDR3 DNA follows: TGTGCCAGCAGTTTCTCGGGGTCCGGTTTTGGGACCCAGTACTTC.

A note on this clonotype: One end of the junction fails to match germline, which may point to a read error. The chain uses TRBV7-8 and TRBJ1-1; 12 nucleotides agree with TRBD1. This CDR3 is 15 amino acids long. Germline-derived CDR1 and CDR2 are SGHVS and FQNEAQ. The CDR3 DNA reads as TGTGCCAGCAGCTACGGTATACCTCCGGGACAGGGGGCCTCGTTT. Its protein product is CASSYGIPPGQGASF.

Remarks on this clonotype: A much larger clone sits a single nucleotide away, making a read error possible. The CDR3 does not end in the conserved phenylalanine or tryptophan, so this is likely a read error. J is TRBJ1-2 and V is TRBV6-2 or TRBV6-3; 11 bases are a match to TRBD1. In germline, CDR1 is MNHEY, CDR2 SVGEGT. J was trimmed by 6 bases and V by 7 bases; bases with no gene match: 4. CDR3 length: 13 amino acids. This CDR3 is CASKGQGVDGYTS. The DNA of the CDR3 is TGTGCCAGCAAGGGACAGGGGGTCGATGGCTACACCTCC.

This clonotype came up many times. The V gene is TRBV13, the J gene TRBJ1-4; D is unresolved. Trimming took off 7 bases at V and 0 bases at J, with 6 bases between the two ends. The germline V gene encodes CDR1 PRHDT and CDR2 FYEKMQ (reference sequence). There are 13 residues in the CDR3. CDR3 sequence (DNA): TGTGCCAGCAAAGTTGCAACTAATGAAAAACTGTTTTTT. Its protein is CASKVATNEKLFF.

Here the CDR3 DNA reads TGTGCCAGCACCCGAGAGCGGCACGAGCAGTACTTC. Protein sequence: CASTRERHEQYF. This chain links TRBV7-2 with TRBJ2-7, with D perhaps matching TRBD2 (5 bases). This CDR3 comprises 12 residues. Trimming left V 7 bases short and J 5 bases short, with 12 bases between. Per the germline V gene, CDR1 is SGHTA and CDR2 is FQGNSA.

In this sample, this clonotype turned up once. The V and J genes are TRBV2 and TRBJ2-7; D possibly corresponds to TRBD1 (6 bases). Trimming cost V 6 bases and J 2 bases, with 20 bases left between them. Germline V gives CDR1 SNHLY, CDR2 FYNNEI. This CDR3 is 16 amino acids long. CDR3 loop: CASRPTGTTETYEQYF. DNA of the CDR3: TGTGCCAGCAGACCCACCGGGACAACCGAGACCTACGAGCAGTACTTC.

The chain uses TRBV12-3 or TRBV12-4 and TRBJ1-6; the D is unclear. Trimming took off 1 base at V and 0 bases at J, with 4 bases between the two ends. The CDR3 loop spans 15 amino acids. The CDR3 loop is CASSLGGSYNSPLHF. The DNA of the CDR3 is TGTGCCAGCAGTTTAGGCGGCTCCTATAATTCACCCCTCCACTTT.

This clonotype was detected many times. This sequence joins TRBV7-2 and TRBJ2-7, with D tentatively TRBD2 (6 bases). Germline V gives CDR1 SGHTA, CDR2 FQGNSA. The CDR3 runs 16 residues. Between the trimmed V and J ends, which lost 5 bases and 0 bases, there was a span of 17 bases. CDR3: CASSLGGRGSSYEQYF. CDR3 in DNA: TGTGCCAGCAGCCTAGGAGGACGGGGGAGCTCCTACGAGCAGTACTTC.

This clonotype was recorded at least ten times. V is TRBV5-1 and J is TRBJ2-7, with TRBD1 identical over 7 bases. This CDR3 has 15 residues. With V trimmed by 4 bases and J by 4 bases, 11 bases remained unmatched. The germline CDR1 and CDR2 sequences are SGHRS and YFSETQ. The CDR3 is CASSTWVGGSYEQYF. CDR3 nucleotide sequence: TGCGCCAGCAGCACTTGGGTAGGGGGCTCGTACGAGCAGTACTTC.

The table lists this clonotype with many counts. The chain couples TRBV7-2 to TRBJ1-4; D is unresolved. CDR3 length: 15 residues. CDR1 and CDR2 (germline): SGHTA, FQGNSA. The ends were cut back, 5 bases at V and 5 bases at J, with 15 bases in the middle. For the CDR3, the DNA is TGTGCCAGCAGCAGCGCTATGGGTCCCAATGAAAAACTGTTTTTT. Its translation: CASSSAMGPNEKLFF.

The gene calls are TRBV19 and TRBJ1-1; 11 nucleotides line up with TRBD1. Germline CDR1 reads LNHDA; CDR2 reads SQIVND (reference sequence). J lost 4 bases, V lost 5 bases, and 6 bases had no gene match. CDR3 length: 15 residues. CDR3 bases: TGTGCCAGTAGTGTAACCGGGACAGGGGGCACTGAAGCTTTCTTT. It codes for CASSVTGTGGTEAFF.

The chain employs TRBV2 and TRBJ1-1, with D tentatively TRBD1 (5 bases). This CDR3 is built from 12 residues. Germline CDR1 and CDR2: SNHLY and FYNNEI. V gave up 10 bases and J gave up 6 bases, with 15 bases separating them. The CDR3 loop is CATLGTGPEAFF. CDR3 DNA: TGTGCCACTCTCGGCACAGGTCCTGAAGCTTTCTTT.

In this sample, this clonotype turned up a few times. The genes are TRBV15 and TRBJ2-2; either TRBD1 or TRBD2 may supply D (5 bases each). There are 16 residues in the CDR3. Trimming left V 0 bases short and J 4 bases short, with 12 bases between. CDR1 and CDR2 (germline): LNHNV, YYDKDF (reference sequence). The CDR3 is CATSRDGDPRTGELFF. The CDR3 nucleotides read TGTGCCACCAGCAGAGATGGGGACCCGCGCACCGGGGAGCTGTTTTTT.

This rearrangement joins TRBV20-1 to TRBJ1-2; 7 bases are a match to TRBD1. Germline V lookup: CDR1 DFQATT, CDR2 SNEGSKA (reference sequence). V shed 6 bases, J shed 4 bases, and the junction held 14 bases outside the gene matches. This CDR3 comprises 15 residues. CDR3 sequence: CSATRDSDLGYGYTF. The CDR3 DNA reads TGCAGTGCCACCAGGGACAGTGACTTAGGCTATGGCTACACCTTC.

This chain joins TRBV6-4 and TRBJ1-6; D not resolved. This CDR3 has 15 amino acids. V lost 0 bases, J lost 4 bases, and 7 bases lay in between. Germline V gene lookup returns CDR1 MRHNA and CDR2 SNTAGT. The CDR3 DNA is TGTGCCAGCAGTGACTCACACAGATATAATTCACCCCTCCACTTT. Translation: CASSDSHRYNSPLHF.

This clonotype was recorded many times. The gene calls are TRBV19 and TRBJ2-7, with TRBD2 matching over 7 bases. The V gene's germline CDR1 is LNHDA and CDR2 SQIVND (reference sequence). The CDR3 consists of 16 residues. V shed 4 bases and J 2 bases; nucleotides not matched to a gene: 11. The CDR3 loop is CASSSPGGNSPYEQYF. DNA of the CDR3: TGTGCCAGTAGTAGCCCGGGGGGAAACAGCCCCTACGAGCAGTACTTC.

This clonotype was seen repeatedly, ten times or more. V is TRBV7-2 and J is TRBJ1-2; D remains ambiguous. The ends were cut back, 1 base at V and 8 bases at J, with 23 bases in the middle. The CDR3 loop spans 17 amino acids. Germline loops: CDR1 SGHTA, CDR2 FQGNSA. The chain's CDR3 is CASSLGEAQARRVGYTF. CDR3 DNA: TGTGCCAGCAGCTTAGGTGAGGCGCAGGCGCGGCGAGTGGGCTACACCTTC.